The sequence of this T cell receptor (beta chain) was determined in a study of regulatory T cells in long-lasting Graves disease. Relying on iRepertoire HTBI primers and Arm-PCR of CDR3 regions, the team built TCR beta libraries. Original analysis: The samples included approximately 60 TRBV and 14 to 15 TRBJ segments. TCRdb re-derived calls from the multiplex PCR reads in MiXCR, one entry per CDR3 protein. None of the V and J calls come from the authors' own analysis; TCRdb made them. The sample has around 500,000 distinct CDR3 sequences, 12% seen once; the top ten hold 8% to 10%. As for time point: newly diagnosed GD, antithyroid drugs for less than 3 months. There was RNA extracted from PBMCs, and the TCR library was made from it. A volume of around 9.9 milliliters of peripheral blood was collected in EDTA tubes. The data were also submitted as part of a second study, on T cells in Graves' hyperthyroidism and ophthalmopathy. From that study: Most clonotypes expanded in thyroid above 0.001 were likewise present in blood.

Specimen: peripheral blood mononuclear cells (PBMCs), collected at new diagnosis, from a patient treated with antithyroid drugs. The TCR originated in a woman in her thirties with Graves disease.

The CDR3 loop reads CASSVAGQYF. The DNA for the CDR3 is TGTGCCAGCAGCGTAGCGGGGCAGTATTTT. The chain is built from TRBV9 and TRBJ2-3; D is undetermined. V lost 0 bases, J lost 11 bases, and 4 bases lay in between. Germline V gene lookup returns CDR1 SGDLS and CDR2 YYNGEE. This CDR3 has 10 residues.